This entry features one T cell receptor beta chain sequence. With a J-beta primer mix and a sample-barcoded 5' primer, a second PCR ran 7 to 11 cycles. One entry per CDR3 protein results from TCRdb running MiXCR on the 5' RACE reads. Of fewer than 2,000,000 distinct CDR3 sequences detected, about two fifths appear once; the ten largest clones hold approximately 22%. This entry is derived from a study of blood T cells in healthy people across ages. V trimming: 6 bases; J trimming: 3 bases; junction bases outside the gene matches: 7. This CDR3 contains 16 residues. From germline, CDR1 is MNHEY and CDR2 SMNVEV (reference sequence).

This clonotype was obtained from a human donor in good health. The material sequenced was blood. The chain recombines TRBV27 with TRBJ2-1; the match to TRBD2 covers 11 bases. The CDR3 region has the DNA TGTGCCAGCAGAATACTAGCGGGGGCCCTCTACAATGAGCAGTTCTTC. It is translated as CASRILAGALYNEQFF.